This TCR beta chain was identified during a study of blood T cell repertoires in COVID-19. Study details: COVID-19 samples, acute and convalescent, were from the United States, Italy and Spain. PBMCs, B-cell-depleted T cells, or T cells provided the cDNA or gDNA that made up the material.

Original data processing: The assay estimated nucleated cells by amplifying reference gene primers. The protocol was immunoSEQ multiplex PCR, while the TCRdb copy is restricted to in-frame clones and leaves out a portion. V and J calls and clone size are as listed in that table; D and trimming were resolved from the DNA. The sample lists fewer than 400,000 clones, about 85% occurring once. Per the germline V gene, CDR1 is MDHEN and CDR2 is SYDVKM. The CDR3 length is 16 residues. J was trimmed by 1 base and V by 4 bases; bases with no gene match: 8. The sequenced sample consisted of peripheral blood. This TCR derives from a woman between 18 and 29 years old with acute or convalescent COVID-19. V is TRBV28 and J is TRBJ2-7; 9 nucleotides line up with TRBD2. CDR3 coding DNA: TGTGCCAGCAGTTCCGCGGGTAGCGGGAGTTCCTACGAGCAGTACTTC. It yields the protein CASSSAGSGSSYEQYF.